This T cell receptor (beta chain) was found in a study of blood T cells in healthy people across ages. Study findings and constraints: Whereas aged donors had fewer naive CD4+ cells, long-lived donors had more of them and higher diversity. With naive T cell percentage, TCR beta diversity showed a strong correlation.

The authors extracted at least 5.5 micrograms of total RNA per sample. With respect to this clonotype: Its antigen is unidentified.

A second 7 to 11 cycle PCR used barcoded and J-beta primers. Every molecule of cDNA carried a tag from a template-switch adaptor with 12 random nucleotides. TCRdb re-called the 5' RACE reads through MiXCR, storing one row per CDR3 protein. The table lists roughly 1.5 million distinct CDR3 sequences, about 45% of them singletons. Looked up from germline, CDR1 is SEHNR and CDR2 is FQNEAQ (reference sequence). The CDR3 consists of 15 residues. V lost 2 bases, J lost 1 base, and 11 bases lay in between. The gene calls are TRBV7-9 and TRBJ1-1, with D unclear. The origin of this receptor is a woman aged 18 to 35 in good health. Sequencing used blood. This chain's CDR3 is CASSLLGSGNTEAFF. In DNA, the CDR3 is TGTGCCAGCAGCTTACTAGGGTCCGGGAACACTGAAGCTTTCTTT.